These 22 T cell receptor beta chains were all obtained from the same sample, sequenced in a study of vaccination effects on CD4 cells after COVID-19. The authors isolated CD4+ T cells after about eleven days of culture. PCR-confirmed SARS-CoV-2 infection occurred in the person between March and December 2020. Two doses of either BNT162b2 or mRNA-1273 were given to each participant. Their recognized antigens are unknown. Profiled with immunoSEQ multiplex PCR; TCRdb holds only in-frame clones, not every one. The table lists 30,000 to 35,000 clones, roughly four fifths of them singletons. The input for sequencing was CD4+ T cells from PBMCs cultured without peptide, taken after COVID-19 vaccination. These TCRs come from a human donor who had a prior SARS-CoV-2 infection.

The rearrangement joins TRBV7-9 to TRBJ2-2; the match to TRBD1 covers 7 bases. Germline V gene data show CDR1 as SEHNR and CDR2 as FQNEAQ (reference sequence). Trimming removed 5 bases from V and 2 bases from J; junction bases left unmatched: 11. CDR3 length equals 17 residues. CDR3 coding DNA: TGTGCCAGCAGCCGGATCCGGGACAGTAGAAACACCGGGGAGCTGTTTTTT. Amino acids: CASSRIRDSRNTGELFF.

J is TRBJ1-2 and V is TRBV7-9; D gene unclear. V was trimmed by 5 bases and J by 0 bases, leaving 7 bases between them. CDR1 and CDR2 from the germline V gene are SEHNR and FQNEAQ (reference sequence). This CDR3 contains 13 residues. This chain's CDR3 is CASSDRTNYGYTF. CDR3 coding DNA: TGTGCCAGCAGCGATAGGACTAACTATGGCTACACCTTC.

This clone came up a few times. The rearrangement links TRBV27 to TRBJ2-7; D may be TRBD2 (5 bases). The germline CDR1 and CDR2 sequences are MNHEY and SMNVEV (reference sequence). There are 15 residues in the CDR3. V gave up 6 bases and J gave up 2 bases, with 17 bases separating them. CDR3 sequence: CASSRRRTSTYEQYF. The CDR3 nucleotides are TGTGCCAGCAGCCGCCGGAGGACTTCAACCTACGAGCAGTACTTC.

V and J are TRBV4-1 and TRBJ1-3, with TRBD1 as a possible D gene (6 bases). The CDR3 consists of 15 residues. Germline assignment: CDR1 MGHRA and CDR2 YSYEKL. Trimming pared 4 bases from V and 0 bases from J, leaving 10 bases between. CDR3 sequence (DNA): TGCGCCAGCAGCCGAATACAGGGCTCTGGAAACACCATATATTTT. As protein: CASSRIQGSGNTIYF.

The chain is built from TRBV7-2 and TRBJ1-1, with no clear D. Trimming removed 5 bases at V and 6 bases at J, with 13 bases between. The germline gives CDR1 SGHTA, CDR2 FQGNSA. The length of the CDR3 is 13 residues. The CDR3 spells CASSPRDQSEAFF. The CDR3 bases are TGTGCCAGCAGCCCAAGGGATCAGTCTGAAGCTTTCTTT.

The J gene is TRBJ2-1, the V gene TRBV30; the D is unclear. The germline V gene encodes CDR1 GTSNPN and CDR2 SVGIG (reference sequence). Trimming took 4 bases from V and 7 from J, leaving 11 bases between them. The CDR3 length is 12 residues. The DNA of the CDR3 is TGTGCCTGGACCCCTAGGCGAAATGAGCAGTTCTTC. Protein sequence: CAWTPRRNEQFF.

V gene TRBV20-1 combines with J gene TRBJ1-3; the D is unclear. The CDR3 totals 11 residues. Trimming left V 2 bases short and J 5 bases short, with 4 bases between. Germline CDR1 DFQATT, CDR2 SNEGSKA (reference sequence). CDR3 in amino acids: CSARWRNTIYF. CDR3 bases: TGCAGTGCTAGATGGAGAAACACCATATATTTT.

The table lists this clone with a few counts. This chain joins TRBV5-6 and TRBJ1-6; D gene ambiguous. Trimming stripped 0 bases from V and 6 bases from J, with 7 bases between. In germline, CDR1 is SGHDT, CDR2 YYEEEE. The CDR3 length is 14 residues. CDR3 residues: CASSLERINSPLHF. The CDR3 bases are TGTGCCAGCAGCTTGGAAAGGATTAATTCACCCCTCCACTTT.

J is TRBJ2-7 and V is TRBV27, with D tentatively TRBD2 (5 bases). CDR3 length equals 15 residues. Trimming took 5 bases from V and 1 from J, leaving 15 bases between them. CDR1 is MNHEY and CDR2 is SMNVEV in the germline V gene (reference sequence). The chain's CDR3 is CASSPTFPGSYEQYF. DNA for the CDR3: TGTGCCAGCAGTCCAACCTTCCCGGGATCCTACGAGCAGTACTTC.

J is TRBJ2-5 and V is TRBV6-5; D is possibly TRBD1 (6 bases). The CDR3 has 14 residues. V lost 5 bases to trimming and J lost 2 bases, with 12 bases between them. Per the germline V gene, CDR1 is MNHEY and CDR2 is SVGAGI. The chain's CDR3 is CASSIGQKQETQYF. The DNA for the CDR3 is TGTGCCAGCAGTATAGGACAGAAACAAGAGACCCAGTACTTC.

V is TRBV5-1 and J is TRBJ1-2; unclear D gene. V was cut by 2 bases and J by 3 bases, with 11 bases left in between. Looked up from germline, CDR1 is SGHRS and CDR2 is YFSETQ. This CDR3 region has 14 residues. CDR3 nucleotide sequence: TGCGCCAGCAGCTTTGAAGCCCCGGACTATGGCTACACCTTC. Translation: CASSFEAPDYGYTF.

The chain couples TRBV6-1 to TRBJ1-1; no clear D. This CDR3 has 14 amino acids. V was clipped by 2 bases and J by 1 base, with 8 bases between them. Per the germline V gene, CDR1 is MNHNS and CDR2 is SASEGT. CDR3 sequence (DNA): TGTGCCAGCAGTGAACCGGGAAAGAACACTGAAGCTTTCTTT. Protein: CASSEPGKNTEAFF.

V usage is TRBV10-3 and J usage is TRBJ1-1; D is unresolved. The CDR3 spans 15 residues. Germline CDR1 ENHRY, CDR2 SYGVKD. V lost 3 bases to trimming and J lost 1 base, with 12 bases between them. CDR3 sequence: CAISELTASNTEAFF. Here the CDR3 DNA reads TGTGCCATCAGTGAATTAACAGCCTCGAACACTGAAGCTTTCTTT.

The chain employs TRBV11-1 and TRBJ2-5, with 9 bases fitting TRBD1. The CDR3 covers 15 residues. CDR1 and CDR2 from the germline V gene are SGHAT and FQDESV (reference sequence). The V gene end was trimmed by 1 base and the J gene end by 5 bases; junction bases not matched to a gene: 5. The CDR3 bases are TGTGCCAGCAGCTTAGGGACAGGGGATGCGGAGACCCAGTACTTC. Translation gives CASSLGTGDAETQYF.

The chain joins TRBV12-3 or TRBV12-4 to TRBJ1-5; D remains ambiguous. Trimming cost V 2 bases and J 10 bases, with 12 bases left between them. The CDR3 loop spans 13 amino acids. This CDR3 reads CASSLLEGDPQHF. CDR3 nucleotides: TGTGCCAGCAGTTTATTGGAGGGAGATCCCCAGCATTTT.

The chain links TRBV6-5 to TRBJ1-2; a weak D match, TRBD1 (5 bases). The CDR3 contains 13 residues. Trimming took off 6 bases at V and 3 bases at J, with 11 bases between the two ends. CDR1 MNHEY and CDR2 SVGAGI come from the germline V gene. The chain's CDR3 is CASRQAVHYGYTF. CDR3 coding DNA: TGTGCCAGCAGACAGGCAGTCCACTATGGCTACACCTTC.

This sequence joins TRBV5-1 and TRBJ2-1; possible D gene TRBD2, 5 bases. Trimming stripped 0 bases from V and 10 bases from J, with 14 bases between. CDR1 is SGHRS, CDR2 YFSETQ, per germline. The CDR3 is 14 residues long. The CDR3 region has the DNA TGCGCCAGCAGCTTGGCCCTACTAGGTTGGGAGCAGTTCTTC. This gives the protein CASSLALLGWEQFF.

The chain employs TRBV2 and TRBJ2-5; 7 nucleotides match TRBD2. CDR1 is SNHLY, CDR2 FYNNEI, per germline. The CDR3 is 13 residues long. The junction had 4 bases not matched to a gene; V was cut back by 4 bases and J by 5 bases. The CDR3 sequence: CASSVRTRETQYF. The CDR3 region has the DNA TGTGCCAGCAGTGTTCGGACTAGGGAGACCCAGTACTTC.

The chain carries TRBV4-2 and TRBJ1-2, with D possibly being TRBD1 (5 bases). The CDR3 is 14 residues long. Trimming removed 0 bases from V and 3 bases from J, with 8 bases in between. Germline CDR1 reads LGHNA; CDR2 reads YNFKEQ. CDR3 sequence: CASSQDRDYYGYTF. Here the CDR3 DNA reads TGTGCCAGCAGCCAAGACCGGGACTACTATGGCTACACCTTC.

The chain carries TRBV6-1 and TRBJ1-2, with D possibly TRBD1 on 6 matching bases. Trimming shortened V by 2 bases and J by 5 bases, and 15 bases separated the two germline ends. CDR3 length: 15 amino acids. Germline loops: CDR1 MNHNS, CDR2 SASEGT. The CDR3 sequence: CASSERGARPYGYTF. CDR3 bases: TGTGCCAGCAGTGAAAGGGGGGCTCGTCCATATGGCTACACCTTC.

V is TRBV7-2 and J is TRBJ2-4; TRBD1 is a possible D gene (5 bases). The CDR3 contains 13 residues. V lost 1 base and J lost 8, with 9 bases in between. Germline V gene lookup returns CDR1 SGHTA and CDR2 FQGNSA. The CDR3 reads CASSLGQKDIQYF. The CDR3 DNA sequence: TGTGCCAGCAGCTTAGGACAGAAAGACATTCAGTACTTC.

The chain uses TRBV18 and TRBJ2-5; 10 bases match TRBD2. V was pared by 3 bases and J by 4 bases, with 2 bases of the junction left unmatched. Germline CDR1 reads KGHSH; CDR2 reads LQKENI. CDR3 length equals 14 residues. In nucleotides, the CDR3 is TGTGCCAGCTCACCGCCTAGCGGGAGAGAGACCCAGTACTTC. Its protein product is CASSPPSGRETQYF.